The entry that follows covers one T cell receptor (beta chain) sequence. The data were obtained in a study of memory CD8 T cells in hepatitis C reinfection. The wider study: After reinfection, a couple of primary-infection resolvers became chronically infected. Between 55 and 20 weeks before reinfection detection, pre-reinfection samples were drawn. HCV reinfection meant a positive HCV RNA test after two negative tests at least 60 days apart.

Clones were read by immunoSEQ multiplex PCR, and TCRdb kept only the in-frame ones, dropping some. The data show over 45,000 clones, roughly 90% seen once. V was clipped by 1 base and J by 4 bases, with 13 bases between them. Germline V CDR1 and CDR2: SNHLY, FYNNEI. There are 15 residues in the CDR3. Time point noted: pre-reinfection, 55 to 20 weeks before reinfection detection. No in vitro expansion preceded TCR sequencing of the sorted cells. Donors were people who inject drugs in the Montreal HEPCO cohort. The sequence came from a man between 18 and 35 years old with hepatitis C virus infection. Sequencing was carried out using naive CD8+ T cells sorted from blood. The V gene is TRBV2, the J gene TRBJ1-1; D ambiguous. The CDR3 here is CASSEGTGTITEAFF. CDR3 DNA sequence: TGTGCCAGCAGTGAAGGTACCGGTACTATCACTGAAGCTTTCTTT.